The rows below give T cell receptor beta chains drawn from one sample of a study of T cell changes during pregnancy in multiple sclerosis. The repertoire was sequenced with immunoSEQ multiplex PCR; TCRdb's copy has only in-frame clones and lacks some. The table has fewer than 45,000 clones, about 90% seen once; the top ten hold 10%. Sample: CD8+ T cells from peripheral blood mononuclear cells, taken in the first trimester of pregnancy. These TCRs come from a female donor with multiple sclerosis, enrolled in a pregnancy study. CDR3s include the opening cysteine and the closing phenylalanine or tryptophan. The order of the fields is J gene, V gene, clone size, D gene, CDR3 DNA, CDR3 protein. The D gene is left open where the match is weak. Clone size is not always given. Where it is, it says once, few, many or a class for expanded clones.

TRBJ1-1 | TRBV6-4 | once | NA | TGTGCCAGCAGACCCCTACCAGGGAACACTGAAGCTTTCTTT | CASRPLPGNTEAFF
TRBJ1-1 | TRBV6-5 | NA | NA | TGTGCCAGCACTCGGCGGCCCAACACTGAAGCTTTCTTT | CASTRRPNTEAFF
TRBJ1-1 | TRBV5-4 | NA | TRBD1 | TGTGCCAGCAGCCTCGACAGGGCCCCTGAAGCTTTCTTT | CASSLDRAPEAFF
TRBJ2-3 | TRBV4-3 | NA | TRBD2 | TGCGCCAGCAGCCAACCCCCCGCGACTAGCGGGGGAACAGATACGCAGTATTTT | CASSQPPATSGGTDTQYF
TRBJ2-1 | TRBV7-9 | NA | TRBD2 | TGTGCCAGCAGCTCTCATTCTAGCGGGAGTGGATACAATGAGCAGTTCTTC | CASSSHSSGSGYNEQFF
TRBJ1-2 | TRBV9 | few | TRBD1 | TGTGCCAGCAGCGCCACCTCAGGGGGCTTAAACTATGGCTACACCTTC | CASSATSGGLNYGYTF
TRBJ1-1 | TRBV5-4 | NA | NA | TGTGCCAGCAGCTTCGGGGGGCGCGGACCCTCTGAAGCTTTCTTT | CASSFGGRGPSEAFF
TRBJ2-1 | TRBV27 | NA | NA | TGTGCCAGCAGTTCCTTCGGCAGGGCGGCGTACAATGAGCAGTTCTTC | CASSSFGRAAYNEQFF
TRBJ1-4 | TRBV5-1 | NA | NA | TGCGCCAGCAGCTTGGCGTTTTCTAATGAAAAACTGTTTTTT | CASSLAFSNEKLFF
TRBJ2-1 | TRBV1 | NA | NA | TGCACGCCGGGGGGGGTCCCAGGCTCCTACAATGAGCAGTTCTTC | CTPGGVPGSYNEQFF